These 29 T cell receptor beta chains share one sample of origin, sequenced in a study of T cells in localized non-small cell lung cancer. TCRdb's copy holds only in-frame clones and misses some; the assay was immunoSEQ multiplex PCR. This table has approximately 60,000 clones, 85% to 90% appearing once. The specimen was peripheral blood, collected before any cancer treatment. These receptor sequences come from a woman aged 35 to 69 with stage I lung adenocarcinoma.

The rearrangement uses TRBV19 and TRBJ2-7; 7 nucleotides agree with TRBD2. Germline V lookup: CDR1 LNHDA, CDR2 SQIVND (reference sequence). V was clipped by 5 bases and J by 0 bases; unmatched bases: 7. This CDR3 spans 15 amino acids. The CDR3 region has the DNA TGTGCCAGTAGTCCCCCGGGACTAAACTCCTACGAGCAGTACTTC. This sequence encodes CASSPPGLNSYEQYF.

J is TRBJ2-3 and V is TRBV7-3, with a tentative D call TRBD2 (6 bases). The germline V and J ends were trimmed by 5 bases and 9 bases, with 15 bases remaining between them. The germline gives CDR1 SGHTA, CDR2 FQGTGA. The CDR3 is 13 amino acids. CDR3 nucleotides: TGTGCCAGCAGCCCGGCACGCAGCGGGACGCAGTATTTT. Encoded protein: CASSPARSGTQYF. The variable domain in full, completed from reference TRBV7-3 and TRBJ2-3, reads GAGVSQTPSNKVTEKGKYVELRCDPISGHTALYWYRQSLGQGPEFLIYFQGTGAADDSGLPNDRFFAVRPEGSVSTLKIQRTERGDSAVYLCASSPARSGTQYFGPGTRLTVL.

This sequence joins TRBV7-9 and TRBJ1-4; unclear D gene. This CDR3 is built from 14 residues. The V gene lost 4 bases and the J gene lost 8 bases, with 14 bases spanning the gap. CDR1 is SEHNR and CDR2 is FQNEAQ in the germline V gene (reference sequence). This CDR3 reads CASSSFDTHEKLFF. CDR3 DNA: TGTGCCAGCAGCTCGTTCGACACCCACGAAAAACTGTTTTTT.

This clone was recorded once. The chain uses TRBV19 and TRBJ1-5; D is ambiguous. The CDR3 covers 18 residues. CDR1 and CDR2 from the germline V gene are LNHDA and SQIVND (reference sequence). Trimming stripped 2 bases from V and 4 bases from J, with 21 bases between. The CDR3 sequence: CASSIQDLFFSVNQPQHF. CDR3 coding DNA: TGTGCCAGTAGTATACAGGATTTATTTTTTTCGGTAAATCAGCCCCAGCATTTT.

The chain has TRBV18 and TRBJ1-2, with 7 bases aligning to TRBD1. The CDR3 consists of 14 residues. CDR1 and CDR2 (germline): KGHSH, LQKENI. V lost 3 bases to trimming and J lost 4 bases; unmatched junction nucleotides: 5. The CDR3 bases are TGTGCCAGCTCACCCTCGGGACAGCTCTATGGCTACACCTTC. It specifies CASSPSGQLYGYTF.

Regarding this clone: The junction departs from the called germline gene at one end, perhaps through a read error. The chain recombines TRBV11-2 with TRBJ2-7; D is unclear. The V gene's germline CDR1 is SGHAT and CDR2 FQNNGV. This CDR3 is built from 14 residues. The CDR3 nucleotides read TGTACCAGCAGCTTAGGCCCCAGTTCCTACGAGCAGTACTTC. This sequence encodes CTSSLGPSSYEQYF.

The V call is TRBV10-3, the J call TRBJ2-7, with D perhaps TRBD1 (5 bases). The V end was cut by 6 bases, the J end by 0 bases, with 9 bases between. The CDR3 totals 13 residues. The germline CDR1 and CDR2 sequences are ENHRY and SYGVKD. The CDR3 loop is CAIRTASSYEQYF. The CDR3 coding sequence is TGTGCCATCAGGACAGCCAGCTCCTACGAGCAGTACTTC.

The chain is built from TRBV5-1 and TRBJ2-2, with D possibly matching TRBD2 (5 bases). This CDR3 is 15 amino acids long. V was shortened by 7 bases and J by 2 bases, with 15 bases between the two germline ends. CDR1 SGHRS and CDR2 YFSETQ come from the germline V gene. CDR3 amino acids: CASSNPRGNTGELFF. The CDR3 DNA follows: TGCGCCAGCTCAAATCCCCGGGGAAACACCGGGGAGCTGTTTTTT.

This sequence joins TRBV7-9 and TRBJ1-3; TRBD1 might be the D (5 bases). V was clipped by 2 bases and J by 2 bases, with 10 bases between them. Germline V CDR1 and CDR2: SEHNR, FQNEAQ (reference sequence). This CDR3 is built from 15 residues. This CDR3 reads CASSLQGSPGNTIYF. The CDR3 region has the DNA TGTGCCAGCAGCTTACAGGGATCCCCTGGAAACACCATATATTTT. Filled out from reference TRBV7-9 and TRBJ1-3, the complete variable domain reads DTGVSQNPRHKITKRGQNVTFRCDPISEHNRLYWYRQTLGQGPEFLTYFQNEAQLEKSRLLSDRFSAERPKGSFSTLEIQRTEQGDSAMYLCASSLQGSPGNTIYFGEGSWLTVV.

The rearrangement uses TRBV10-3 and TRBJ2-3, with 10 nucleotides matching TRBD1. The CDR3 has 15 residues. V gave up 9 bases and J gave up 2 bases; unmatched junction bases: 8. CDR1 and CDR2 (germline): ENHRY, SYGVKD. The CDR3 DNA reads as TGTGCCATTCGCCGGACAGGGGGGGACACAGATACGCAGTATTTT. The encoded protein is CAIRRTGGDTDTQYF.

This chain uses TRBV14 with TRBJ1-4, with D unresolved. The V gene lost 4 bases and the J gene lost 4 bases, with 16 bases spanning the gap. CDR1 is SGHDN, CDR2 FVKESK, per germline. The CDR3 loop spans 16 amino acids. This chain's CDR3 is CASSRRLNLNNEKLFF. The DNA of the CDR3 is TGTGCCAGCAGCCGGAGATTGAACCTGAATAATGAAAAACTGTTTTTT.

This sequence joins TRBV29-1 and TRBJ2-1; no firm D call. The CDR3 consists of 11 residues. Germline V gene data show CDR1 as SQVTM and CDR2 as ANQGSEA. The germline V and J ends were trimmed by 4 bases and 6 bases, with 7 bases remaining between them. The CDR3 DNA sequence: TGCAGCGTTGGGAGCCTCAATGAGCAGTTCTTC. Translated: CSVGSLNEQFF.

The chain links TRBV7-6 to TRBJ1-1, with D perhaps matching TRBD1 (6 bases). Germline V gives CDR1 SGHVS, CDR2 FNYEAQ. The V end lost 1 base, the J end lost 0 bases, and 15 bases lay between the germline ends. This CDR3 region has 17 residues. The CDR3 nucleotides read TGTGCCAGCAGCTTAGTTTCGGCAGGGGCCATGAACACTGAAGCTTTCTTT. This translates into CASSLVSAGAMNTEAFF. Filled out from reference TRBV7-6 and TRBJ1-1, the complete variable domain reads GAGVSQSPRYKVTKRGQDVALRCDPISGHVSLYWYRQALGQGPEFLTYFNYEAQQDKSGLPNDRFSAERPEGSISTLTIQRTEQRDSAMYRCASSLVSAGAMNTEAFFGQGTRLTVV.

V gene TRBV5-4 combines with J gene TRBJ2-1, with 7 bases that match TRBD2. V gave up 3 bases and J gave up 7 bases; unmatched junction bases: 4. Per germline, CDR1 SGHNT and CDR2 YYREEE (reference sequence). CDR3 size: 13 residues. The CDR3 is CASSWDYENEQFF. As DNA, the CDR3 is TGTGCCAGCAGCTGGGACTACGAGAATGAGCAGTTCTTC.

This clone is a singleton in its sample. CDR3 bases: TGTGCCAGCAGCCCCTTGAGCGGGGTTATCGGAGAGACCCAGTACTTC. Amino acids: CASSPLSGVIGETQYF. The chain has TRBV28 and TRBJ2-5, with 7 bases aligning to TRBD2. CDR3 length equals 16 residues. The V gene end was trimmed by 6 bases and the J gene end by 4 bases; junction bases not matched to a gene: 14. Germline V gene sequence: CDR1 MDHEN, CDR2 SYDVKM.

This chain joins TRBV5-1 and TRBJ2-1; TRBD2 agrees at 7 bases. This CDR3 has 15 amino acids. Germline assignment: CDR1 SGHRS and CDR2 YFSETQ. V shed 7 bases, J shed 0 bases, and the junction held 7 bases outside the gene matches. CDR3 DNA: TGCGCCAGCCGCCGCCGGGGGGACTCCTACAATGAGCAGTTCTTC. This translates into CASRRRGDSYNEQFF.

The chain joins TRBV18 to TRBJ1-1; unclear D gene. The CDR3 is made up of 15 amino acids. V was clipped by 6 bases and J by 1 base, with 15 bases between them. The germline V gene has CDR1 KGHSH and CDR2 LQKENI. The CDR3 here is CASSRDWGRNTEAFF. DNA of the CDR3: TGTGCCAGCTCGCGAGACTGGGGTAGGAACACTGAAGCTTTCTTT. Full variable domain (outside the CDR3, taken from reference TRBV18 and TRBJ1-1): NAGVMQNPRHLVRRRGQEARLRCSPMKGHSHVYWYRQLPEEGLKFMVYLQKENIIDESGMPKERFSAEFPKEGPSILRIQQVVRGDSAAYFCASSRDWGRNTEAFFGQGTRLTVV.

The gene calls are TRBV5-1 and TRBJ2-7; D is unclear. V lost 3 bases, J lost 7 bases, and 11 bases lay in between. Germline V gene lookup returns CDR1 SGHRS and CDR2 YFSETQ. CDR3 length: 12 residues. In DNA, the CDR3 is TGCGCCAGCAGCTGGGGTTCGGAGGAGCAGTACTTC. Its protein product is CASSWGSEEQYF. The variable domain in full, with the rest retrieved from reference TRBV5-1 and TRBJ2-7, is KAGVTQTPRYLIKTRGQQVTLSCSPISGHRSVSWYQQTPGQGLQFLFEYFSETQRNKGNFPGRFSGRQFSNSRSEMNVSTLELGDSALYLCASSWGSEEQYFGPGTRLTVT.

The chain combines TRBV7-9 with TRBJ1-2; D is perhaps TRBD1 (5 bases). The CDR3 extends over 13 amino acids. Germline V gene sequence: CDR1 SEHNR, CDR2 FQNEAQ (reference sequence). Trimming pared 5 bases from V and 3 bases from J, leaving 10 bases between. The CDR3 DNA is TGTGCCAGCAGCCTGGGGACGGACTATGGCTACACCTTC. Residues: CASSLGTDYGYTF.

This clone was detected only a few times. This chain uses TRBV20-1 with TRBJ1-1; no clear D. Between the trimmed V and J ends, which lost 3 bases and 6 bases, there was a span of 8 bases. This CDR3 comprises 11 residues. Germline V gene lookup returns CDR1 DFQATT and CDR2 SNEGSKA (reference sequence). The CDR3 is CSASQDAEAFF. CDR3 sequence (DNA): TGCAGTGCTAGTCAAGATGCTGAAGCTTTCTTT.

The chain employs TRBV28 and TRBJ2-2, with 7 positions matching TRBD1. In germline, CDR1 is MDHEN, CDR2 SYDVKM. The CDR3 runs to 14 residues. V trimming: 10 bases; J trimming: 0 bases; junction bases outside the gene matches: 5. The CDR3 spells CATIGTANTGELFF. The CDR3, as DNA: TGTGCCACCATAGGGACAGCGAACACCGGGGAGCTGTTTTTT.

V and J are TRBV5-1 and TRBJ1-1, with TRBD1 matching 7 bases. Germline CDR1 is SGHRS and CDR2 is YFSETQ. V gave up 10 bases and J gave up 1 base; unmatched junction bases: 10. The CDR3 sequence is 14 residues long. CDR3: CASREGAENTEAFF. CDR3 DNA: TGCGCCTCCCGAGAGGGGGCGGAGAACACTGAAGCTTTCTTT.

The chain has TRBV6-1 and TRBJ1-1; D may be TRBD1 (6 bases). CDR3 length: 13 residues. Trimming shortened V by 6 bases and J by 2 bases, and 10 bases separated the two germline ends. The germline gives CDR1 MNHNS, CDR2 SASEGT. The CDR3 DNA follows: TGTGCCAGCAGGCGAGGGGGTAACACTGAAGCTTTCTTT. Protein product: CASRRGGNTEAFF.

J is TRBJ1-1 and V is TRBV19; D is possibly TRBD1 (6 bases). This CDR3 is 16 amino acids long. The germline gives CDR1 LNHDA, CDR2 SQIVND (reference sequence). Trimming stripped 5 bases from V and 7 bases from J, with 23 bases between. This CDR3 reads CASSPPFGRGIFEAFF. DNA for the CDR3: TGTGCCAGTAGTCCTCCCTTTGGCAGGGGCATCTTTGAAGCTTTCTTT.

V is TRBV4-2 and J is TRBJ1-1; 12 positions match TRBD1. After removal of 5 bases from V and 4 bases from J, the junction contained 2 bases not matched to a gene. The CDR3 contains 14 residues. In germline, CDR1 is LGHNA, CDR2 YNFKEQ. The CDR3 protein is CASSWGQGATEAFF. CDR3 sequence (DNA): TGTGCCAGCAGCTGGGGACAGGGGGCCACTGAAGCTTTCTTT.

The chain joins TRBV28 to TRBJ2-7; no reliable D call. V was clipped by 2 bases and J by 2 bases, with 13 bases between them. The CDR3 is 15 amino acids. Looked up from germline, CDR1 is MDHEN and CDR2 is SYDVKM. CDR3 nucleotides: TGTGCCAGCAGTTTAAAACATAGTCGGCCCTACGAGCAGTACTTC. Translating it yields CASSLKHSRPYEQYF.

The CDR3 DNA is TGTGCCAGCAGGCTTAGTACAGATACGCAGTATTTT. Translating it yields CASRLSTDTQYF. The rearrangement uses TRBV7-9 and TRBJ2-3; D is uncertain. This CDR3 is built from 12 residues. V dropped 6 bases and J dropped 3 bases, with 7 bases sitting between them. Germline V gives CDR1 SEHNR, CDR2 FQNEAQ (reference sequence).

V and J are TRBV5-8 and TRBJ1-1; TRBD1 matches at 7 bases. The CDR3 is 13 residues long. Germline V gives CDR1 SGHTS, CDR2 YDEGEE. Trimming took 3 bases from V and 2 from J; bases not matched to a gene: 1. CDR3 DNA sequence: TGTGCCAGCAGCTGGGACAGAAACACTGAAGCTTTCTTT. Its translation: CASSWDRNTEAFF. The full variable domain, completed using reference TRBV5-8 and TRBJ1-1, is EAGVTQSPTHLIKTRGQQATLRCSPISGHTSVYWYQQALGLGLQFLLWYDEGEERNRGNFPPRFSGRQFPNYSSELNVNALELEDSALYLCASSWDRNTEAFFGQGTRLTVV.

This clone was observed once. The rearrangement joins TRBV27 to TRBJ2-7, with D possibly matching TRBD2 (6 bases). The CDR3 totals 15 residues. Trimming stripped 7 bases from V and 6 bases from J, with 22 bases between. Germline CDR1 is MNHEY and CDR2 is SMNVEV (reference sequence). This CDR3 is CASMLWDGTEGEQYF. The DNA of the CDR3 is TGTGCCAGCATGTTATGGGACGGGACGGAGGGCGAGCAGTACTTC.